Only one count was recorded for the clone carrying this TCR beta chain. As processed by the authors: Reference gene primers were amplified, and this amplification served to estimate nucleated cell counts. TCRdb's table, derived via immunoSEQ multiplex PCR, lists solely in-frame clones and lacks some. The V and J calls and clone size are taken from that table; D and trimming were inferred from the DNA. The table lists approximately 360,000 clones, 85% to 90% of them singletons. Germline assignment: CDR1 LNHNV and CDR2 YYDKDF (reference sequence). V shed 1 base and J 6 bases; nucleotides not matched to a gene: 13. The CDR3 has 18 residues. The sample originates from a study of blood T cell repertoires in COVID-19. Across the study: Sites in the United States, Italy and Spain provided acute and convalescent COVID-19 samples. The cDNA or gDNA used as material had been derived from T cells, B-cell-depleted T cells, or PBMCs.

The specimen was peripheral blood. The genes are TRBV15 and TRBJ2-1; TRBD2 matches at 9 bases. This TCR was recovered from a man aged 18 to 30 with active or convalescent COVID-19. CDR3 in DNA: TGTGCCACCAGCAGAGGAAGAGGGGGCGGGAGGGCAGGCAATGAGCAGTTCTTC. This codes for CATSRGRGGGRAGNEQFF.